This T cell receptor beta chain is from a study of T cell changes during pregnancy in multiple sclerosis. Profiled with immunoSEQ multiplex PCR; TCRdb holds only in-frame clones, not every one. The data contain some 64,000 clones, less than 95% of them singletons. CDR3 length: 14 amino acids. Germline V gene data show CDR1 as SGHNT and CDR2 as YYREEE (reference sequence). J gave up 4 bases and V 0 bases, and 3 bases lay outside the gene matches. This chain links TRBV5-4 with TRBJ2-7; 8 bases are shared with TRBD2. The specimen was peripheral blood, collected in the second trimester of pregnancy. The clonotype originates from a female donor in good health, enrolled as a control in a pregnancy study. The CDR3 here is CASSLASGSYEQYF. In nucleotides, the CDR3 is TGTGCCAGCAGCTTGGCAAGCGGGAGTTACGAGCAGTACTTC.